The 5 T cell receptor beta chains in this list originate from one sample, sequenced in a study of cytomegalovirus exposure and HLA in healthy donors. PCR amplification relied on 60 Vbeta primers (plus 13 Jbeta primers). Clones were read by immunoSEQ multiplex PCR, and TCRdb kept only the in-frame ones, dropping some. The sample gives 130,000 or so clones, roughly 85% of which show up once; more than 1.5% is in the top ten. Sequences were obtained from PBMCs. These receptors originate from a man aged 35-49 years in good health and CMV-seronegative.

The rearrangement links TRBV7-2 to TRBJ1-2, with 8 bases fitting TRBD1. The length of the CDR3 is 16 residues. Germline-derived CDR1 and CDR2 are SGHTA and FQGNSA. Germline trimming cut 6 bases from V and 1 base from J; bases unmatched to any gene: 10. The CDR3 here is CASSRTGGHFNYGYTF. CDR3 DNA: TGTGCCAGCAGTCGTACAGGGGGACATTTTAACTATGGCTACACCTTC.

The genes are TRBV6-6 and TRBJ2-1; TRBD1 aligns across 8 bases. Germline CDR1 is MNHNY and CDR2 is SVGAGI (reference sequence). The CDR3 is 15 residues long. V shed 6 bases and J 3 bases; nucleotides not matched to a gene: 7. The CDR3 DNA follows: TGTGCCAGCAGACTCAGGGGGCAGGACTACAATGAGCAGTTCTTC. Protein product: CASRLRGQDYNEQFF.

V and J are TRBV6-1 and TRBJ2-5, with 7 positions matching TRBD2. The end of the DNA aligns better with TRBJ2-7, so the J call may be wrong. There are 12 residues in the CDR3. Germline lookup yields CDR1 MNHNS and CDR2 SASEGT. The CDR3, as DNA: TGTGCCAGCACGCGGGAGTTGTTCGAGCAGTACTTC. Protein sequence: CASTRELFEQYF.

V is TRBV4-1 and J is TRBJ2-7; D is perhaps TRBD1 (6 bases). V dropped 3 bases and J dropped 5 bases, with 14 bases sitting between them. The germline CDR1 and CDR2 sequences are MGHRA and YSYEKL. There are 14 residues in the CDR3. CDR3: CASSHATGMDEQYF. The DNA for the CDR3 is TGCGCCAGCAGCCATGCCACAGGGATGGACGAGCAGTACTTC.

The chain is built from TRBV9 and TRBJ2-7, with TRBD1 as a possible D gene (6 bases). The CDR3 is made up of 14 amino acids. Germline assignment: CDR1 SGDLS and CDR2 YYNGEE. V lost 0 bases and J 2 bases, leaving 9 bases between the germline ends. Written as DNA, the CDR3 is TGTGCCAGCAGCGTAGGATGGGGGCCCTACGAGCAGTACTTC. This encodes CASSVGWGPYEQYF.